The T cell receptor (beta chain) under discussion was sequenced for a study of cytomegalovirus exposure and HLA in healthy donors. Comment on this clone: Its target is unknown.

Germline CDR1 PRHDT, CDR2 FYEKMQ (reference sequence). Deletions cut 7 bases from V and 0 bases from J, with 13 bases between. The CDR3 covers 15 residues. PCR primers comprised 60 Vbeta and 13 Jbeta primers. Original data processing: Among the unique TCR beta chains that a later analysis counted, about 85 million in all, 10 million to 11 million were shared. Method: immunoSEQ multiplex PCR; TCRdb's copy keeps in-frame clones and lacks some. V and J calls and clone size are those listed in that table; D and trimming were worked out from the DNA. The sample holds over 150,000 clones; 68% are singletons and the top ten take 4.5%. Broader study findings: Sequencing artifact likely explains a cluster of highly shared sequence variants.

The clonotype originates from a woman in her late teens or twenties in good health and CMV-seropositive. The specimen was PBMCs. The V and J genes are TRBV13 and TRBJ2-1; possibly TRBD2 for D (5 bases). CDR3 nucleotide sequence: TGTGCCAGCACCACCGGACTGTTCTCCTACAATGAGCAGTTCTTC. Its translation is CASTTGLFSYNEQFF. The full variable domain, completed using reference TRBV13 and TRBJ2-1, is AAGVIQSPRHLIKEKRETATLKCYPIPRHDTVYWYQQGPGQDPQFLISFYEKMQSDKGSIPDRFSAQQFSDYHSELNMSSLELGDSALYFCASTTGLFSYNEQFFGPGTRLTVL.